This T cell receptor (beta chain) was recorded in a study of cytomegalovirus exposure and HLA in healthy donors (dated by TCRdb to 2015 to 2018). Some background on the complete study: An earlier analysis of approximately 550 of the donors reported approximately 270 Gb of sequence data and roughly 100 million unique TCR beta sequences from 150 million to 200 million T cells. An early release that covered fewer than 750 HLA-typed donors contained around 300 gigabases of sequencing data and around 85 million unique TCR sequences. Of the 350 to 450 genotyped donors, about 80% fell in the genetic ancestry cluster associated with self-reported Caucasian donors. The study aimed to test whether signatures of past pathogen exposure could be identified by cataloging public T cell receptors. Using immunosequencing, the study profiled T cell repertoires from 500 to 800 subjects and related those repertoires to cytomegalovirus serostatus. A separate validation cohort of roughly 120 different subjects was used in addition to the roughly 700-subject first cohort. To predict cytomegalovirus infection status, the study combined high-throughput TCR immunosequencing, statistical association of individual TCRs with disease status, and machine learning. A later analysis re-examined previously published TCR beta repertoires from hundreds of donors and added high-resolution HLA genotyping to investigate patterns of TCR occurrence. In the later analysis, no new phenotypic data were used to find candidate immune exposures; instead, reliance was placed on TCR beta sequences and their occurrence across donors. An earlier analysis of approximately 640 of the donors applied high-throughput TCR beta sequencing to assess whether each TCR beta V gene segment acted as functional or pseudogenic. Donor age, sex, ethnicity and CMV serostatus were collected together with the repertoire data. A later genetic analysis took genome-wide SNP genotypes for about 55% of the roughly 670 donors and used that subset as a discovery cohort. All discovery cohort repertoires had been generated using a single sequencing platform. HLA typing covered class I and class II loci at four-digit resolution. Typing coverage differed by locus: A, B, C, DRB1 and DQB1 were typed in about 620-640 donors, DQA1 in roughly 510, DPA1 in around 610, and DPB1 in about 450. Four or five DR-DQ haplotypes were treated as single units for association and clustering because of strong linkage in the cohort. On average, roughly 250,000 unique TCR beta nucleotide sequences were sequenced per donor among 350 to 400 genotyped donors of the cohort, with around 19% of those sequences being non-productive. Beyond this particular receptor, the publication reports: The authors suggested that the approach could potentially be extended to other disease states and immunological phenotypes. Because HLA typing was missing for some donors at each locus, association tests included only the typed subset. When HLA alleles, especially DR and DQ, strongly co-occurred, attributing TCR associations to individual alleles was difficult. The classifier was reported to diagnose cytomegalovirus status with high specificity and sensitivity in both the original and validation cohorts. A cluster of highly shared sequence variants was judged likely to represent a technical artifact of the sequencing pipeline. A total of 164 TCR beta chains were listed by the study as associated with cytomegalovirus. A few of the identified cytomegalovirus-associated TCR beta chains were confirmed in vitro to be specific for cytomegalovirus antigens. In a later analysis, HLA-associated TCR beta chains were found to be more clonally expanded and to have lower generation probabilities than equally common non-associated chains. In a later genetic analysis, fewer N-insertions in productive TCRs were reported among donors in an Asian-associated ancestry cluster than the approximately 670-donor mean. In this cohort, only TCR beta chains were sequenced, and detectable features were limited by the absence of alpha or paired-chain data. In a later analysis, most CMV-associated TCR beta chains were found to appear HLA-restricted, with HLA associations seemingly driven largely by CMV exposure. In a later analysis, the rate of TCR association differed among HLA loci, with DRB1 alleles having the most associated TCRs and HLA-C alleles having the fewest. Linkage disequilibrium might explain the correlated functional status among segregating V segments, but an unknown experimental factor could not be excluded. A further reported finding was that TCR beta sequences accurately predicted the HLA-A and HLA-B alleles for most subjects in the first cohort. Sequencing depth was assumed to be roughly uniform across donors in the presence/absence analyses, though that assumption may not hold. Across donors, most TCR sequences were observed very rarely, whereas some public TCRs were present in many individuals. Broadly in line with IMGT annotations, most TCR beta V segments showed up in productive rearrangements about 90% or about 30% of the time in an earlier analysis of several hundred of the donors. Because counts were too low, fewer than 20 rarely observed V segments, including chromosome 9 orphons, were excluded from the earlier analysis of fewer than 650 of the donors. Specific HLA alleles were associated with over 15,000 TCR beta sequences at a false discovery rate of 0.05 in a later analysis. For the cohort, immune exposure information was limited to CMV serostatus. An association between a missense DCLRE1C variant and V-gene and J-gene trimming of TCR beta chains was found in a later genetic analysis and replicated in an independent cohort. A later analysis reported that several top co-occurrence clusters appeared linked to parvovirus B19, influenza, CMV and Epstein-Barr virus. Because the 87-base-pair reads could not distinguish some IMGT-functional V segments, including TRBV6-2 and TRBV6-3, those segments were excluded.

Turning to this clone: Its antigen has not been determined. No clone much larger than this one lies a single base away; base qualities are absent.

According to the germline V gene (reference sequence), CDR1 reads LNHDA and CDR2 reads SQIVND. The CDR3 runs 13 residues from the cysteine to the phenylalanine. CDR3 DNA only is kept here, 39 bases in frame from base 1. V trim: 6 bases; J trim: 4 bases; unmatched bases: 3. In total, 630 or so healthy bone marrow donors made up the cohort. At the time of sampling, all cohort members were nominally healthy, though unrecorded immune exposures were likely present. The donor tested CMV seronegative, placing the donor among the 300 to 400 seronegative members of the cohort. A peripheral blood sample was provided by each donor, and peripheral blood mononuclear cells were used for TCR beta sequencing. The Qiagen DNeasy Blood Extraction Kit was used to extract genomic DNA from the blood cell samples. To prepare the library, the immunoSEQ multiplex PCR assay was applied. The multiplex PCR relied on a mix of 60 forward primers for TCR Vbeta segments and 13 reverse primers for TCR Jbeta segments. The CDR3 region of rearranged TCR beta genes was amplified from genomic DNA by a multiplex PCR assay. The amplified TCR beta libraries were sequenced on the Illumina HiSeq System as 87-base-pair reads. The study's processing was this. A later analysis counted approximately 84 million unique TCR beta chains across the 666 repertoires, and around 9.9 million of these chains were shared by at least two donors. A nearest-neighbor algorithm error-corrected the raw reads and collapsed the reads into unique sequences, merging closely related sequences to remove PCR and sequencing errors. CDR3 sequences were aligned to IMGT reference sequences to assign V, D and J gene segments. Each retained sequence needed at least a six-nucleotide match to both a V gene segment and a J gene segment. A rearrangement was called productive if the CDR3 had no stop codons and remained in frame with V and J, and every other rearrangement was called non-productive. CDR3 was defined by IMGT convention, running from the second conserved V-encoded cysteine to the conserved J-encoded phenylalanine. The earlier analysis of 500 to 750 of the donors excluded any sequence lacking an unambiguous match to a single V gene segment. In an earlier analysis of about 590 of the donors, a V segment was called functional when productive rearrangements were above 56.7%, and segregating when the standard deviation between donors exceeded 5%. A statistical classification framework was developed to diagnose cytomegalovirus status using the catalog of TCR beta chain sequences. In a later analysis, V and J genes were assigned by comparing TCR nucleotide sequences against IMGT/GENE-DB human TR gene sequences. Using the TCRdist pipeline, a later analysis assigned CDR3 sequences along with most-parsimonious VDJ recombination scenarios. In a later analysis, each TCR beta chain was defined by its CDR3 amino acid sequence together with its V-gene family, and reads without a unique V-gene family were excluded. As a way to deal with suspected cross-contamination and a sequencing artifact, a later analysis dropped hundreds of nucleotide sequences that were highly shared and had low generation probability. In a later analysis, a clonal expansion index was calculated for each public chain from normalized within-repertoire ranks of inferred template counts. Generation probabilities in a later analysis came from a VDJ recombination model fitted to out-of-frame rearrangements, and those results were checked against IGoR. In a later analysis, hypergeometric tests were used to score TCR-TCR, TCR-HLA and TCR-CMV co-occurrence, with a repertoire-size bias correction applied to TCR pairs. False discovery rates were estimated in a later analysis by permuting HLA or CMV assignments 20 times. In a later analysis, co-occurring TCRs were grouped using DBSCAN, with TCRdist sequence similarity added in when clustering inside HLA-allele-positive subsets. Repertoires with fewer than 30,000 or more than 120,000 public chains were left out of co-occurrence clustering, as were four to six repertoires with anomalous nucleotide sharing. TCRdb took this table from immuneACCESS and kept in-frame rearrangements with V and J called. Such tables lack part of the clones; where checked against another copy, unresolved V genes explain under half of the gap, and the rest is unexplained. For V, J and clone size, that table is used; D and trimming come from the DNA. In all, the sample holds approximately 86,000 clones, and approximately 70% of those were seen once. Jointly, the top ten make up 8.2% of the sample.

The V gene is TRBV19 and the J gene is TRBJ1-5; TRBD1 aligns with 7 central bases. The receptor was isolated from a man aged 55 to 70 in good health and CMV-seronegative. The sample was PBMCs. DNA sequence: TGTGCCAGTAGCGCGGACAGGAATCAGCCCCAGCATTTT. This encodes CASSADRNQPQHF. Extended through the reference TRBV19 and TRBJ1-5 proteins, this CDR3 yields the full variable domain: DGGITQSPKYLFRKEGQNVTLSCEQNLNHDAMYWYRQDPGQGLRLIYYSQIVNDFQKGDIAEGYSVSREKKESFPLTVTSAQKNPTAFYLCASSADRNQPQHFGDGTRLSIL.